The T cell receptor beta chain described here comes from a study of siplizumab effects on memory and regulatory T cells. This CDR3 contains 13 residues. Only in-frame clones appear in the TCRdb table, and some are missing; sequencing was by immunoSEQ multiplex PCR. The sample records 15,000 to 20,000 clones, over 35% being singletons. A 37°C coculture lasting roughly six days was applied to the mixed lymphocyte reaction cells. Broader study findings: Sequences that were alloreactive and traceable to unstimulated CD4+ memory cells were significantly reduced by siplizumab. A minor share of alloreactive clones matched unstimulated subsets. Suppressive capability of dividing Tregs from siplizumab cultures went unverified.

On this clone itself: What it binds is unknown.

This sequence joins TRBV1 and TRBJ2-1; the table's D call TRBD2 went unverified against the DNA. TRBV1 is classified as a pseudogene. The receptor comes from a human donor in good health; the cells came from an allogeneic mixed lymphocyte reaction. Some clones in this sample may be carry-over from other donors' samples. Material for sequencing was CFSE-low (dividing) CD4+ T cells sorted from an allogeneic mixed lymphocyte reaction. The CDR3 bases are TGCACCAGCAGTCGGACTTGGGGCAATGAGCAGTTCTTC. It translates to CTSSRTWGNEQFF.